The present entry profiles one TCR beta chain with its context. Its antigen is still unknown. The data were obtained in a study of shared clonotypes between healthy human individuals. Whole-study context: There were three CD4 naive, three CD4 memory, two CD8 naive and one CD8 memory plates per donor. Findings and caveats of the study: Blood was the sole source, and tissue repertoires probably differ.

V lost 2 bases and J 2 bases, leaving 13 bases between the germline ends. Germline V gene data show CDR1 as SGHTA and CDR2 as FQGTGA. The CDR3 runs 15 residues. Several immunoSEQ plates received, in even portions, the genomic DNA of each subset. Profiling relied on immunoSEQ multiplex PCR, and the TCRdb table lists in-frame clones only, not all of them. The repertoire holds about 670,000 clones, with more than 70% as singletons. The authors divided CD4+ cells into CD45RA+ naive and CD45RA-negative memory subsets. Sequencing was carried out using memory CD4+ T cells sorted from blood. As to subset: CD45RA-negative fraction. This TCR was recovered from a young woman in good health. The chain employs TRBV7-3 and TRBJ2-7; D is uncertain. CDR3 sequence reads: CASSLDQRTTYEQYF. The CDR3 coding sequence is TGTGCCAGCAGCTTAGACCAAAGAACGACCTACGAGCAGTACTTC. Supplemented by reference TRBV7-3 and TRBJ2-7, the full variable domain reads GAGVSQTPSNKVTEKGKYVELRCDPISGHTALYWYRQSLGQGPEFLIYFQGTGAADDSGLPNDRFFAVRPEGSVSTLKIQRTERGDSAVYLCASSLDQRTTYEQYFGPGTRLTVT.